Shown below are 23 T cell receptor beta chains from a single sample sequenced in a study of control samples from healthy donors and cancer patients (dated by TCRdb to between 2020 and 2021). Library preparation used the immunoSEQ multiplex PCR assay. TCRdb stores this immuneACCESS table with in-frame sequences only. Part of the clones is absent; in the studies checked, under half of the shortfall reflects unresolved V genes, and no reason is known for the rest. For this sample the table gives approximately 90,000 clones, of which about 89% were detected only once. The ten largest clones represent around 20% of the sample. The sample comprised blood. Every receptor here comes from a man under 40 in good health.

This rearrangement joins TRBV18 to TRBJ1-2; D might be TRBD1 (5 bases). Germline-derived CDR1 and CDR2 are KGHSH and LQKENI. The CDR3 is 14 amino acids. V was pared by 4 bases and J by 3 bases, with 12 bases between. As DNA, the CDR3 is TGTGCCAGCTCACATACCGACAGACACTATGGCTACACCTTC. Protein: CASSHTDRHYGYTF.

The chain combines TRBV7-2 with TRBJ1-2; maybe TRBD1 (5 bases). V was clipped by 6 bases and J by 6 bases, with 8 bases between them. The CDR3 is 11 residues long. Per the germline V gene, CDR1 is SGHTA and CDR2 is FQGNSA. CDR3 loop: CASRRGHGYTF. The CDR3 DNA reads TGTGCCAGCAGAAGGGGACATGGCTACACCTTC.

The chain links TRBV27 to TRBJ2-3; D unclear. V was trimmed by 8 bases and J by 0 bases, leaving 9 bases between them. The CDR3 covers 13 residues. The germline V gene encodes CDR1 MNHEY and CDR2 SMNVEV (reference sequence). As DNA, the CDR3 is TGTGCCAGCGGCTCCGGGAGCACAGATACGCAGTATTTT. Translating gives CASGSGSTDTQYF.

J is TRBJ1-2 and V is TRBV24-1, with TRBD1 matching 9 bases. The CDR3 covers 15 residues. Trimming cost V 2 bases and J 4 bases; bases outside gene matches: 4. Germline V CDR1 and CDR2: KGHDR, SFDVKD. In DNA, the CDR3 is TGTGCCACCAGTGATTCCGGGACAGGGACCTATGGCTACACCTTC. Translation: CATSDSGTGTYGYTF.

This chain links TRBV7-9 with TRBJ1-2; possible D gene TRBD1, 6 bases. V lost 7 bases, J lost 4 bases, and 19 bases lay in between. In germline, CDR1 is SEHNR, CDR2 FQNEAQ (reference sequence). The CDR3 has 15 amino acids. The CDR3 DNA sequence: TGTGCCAGCACCCCCATCGGGGGGCCGGGCTATGGCTACACCTTC. The encoded protein is CASTPIGGPGYGYTF.

This clone was found many times. The V and J genes are TRBV6-1 and TRBJ2-7; 10 nucleotides agree with TRBD1. Germline V lookup: CDR1 MNHNS, CDR2 SASEGT. V lost 2 bases to trimming and J lost 2 bases; unmatched junction nucleotides: 3. The CDR3 extends over 15 amino acids. The CDR3 DNA follows: TGTGCCAGCAGTGAAATGGGGACAGGGGCCTACGAGCAGTACGTC. Translated: CASSEMGTGAYEQYV.

This clone is termed medium-sized. The chain joins TRBV10-3 to TRBJ1-1, with a possible D match to TRBD1 (5 bases). The CDR3 consists of 13 residues. Between the trimmed V and J ends, which lost 5 bases and 5 bases, there was a span of 12 bases. CDR1 is ENHRY and CDR2 is SYGVKD in the germline V gene. The chain's CDR3 is CAISPGIRTEAFF. In DNA, the CDR3 is TGTGCCATCAGTCCAGGGATTCGGACTGAAGCTTTCTTT.

The CDR3 spells CASSKLAGGANTGELFF. For the CDR3, the DNA is TGTGCCAGTAGTAAACTAGCGGGGGGCGCGAACACCGGGGAGCTGTTTTTT. The genes are TRBV19 and TRBJ2-2, with TRBD2 identical over 12 bases. The CDR3 is 17 residues long. The J segment lost 0 bases and the V segment lost 4 bases, leaving 3 bases of the junction unmatched. Germline lookup yields CDR1 LNHDA and CDR2 SQIVND (reference sequence).

V and J are TRBV3-1 (or the pseudogene TRBV3-2) and TRBJ2-1, with 8 nucleotides matching TRBD2. This CDR3 comprises 14 residues. The junction had 9 bases not matched to a gene; V was cut back by 8 bases and J by 6 bases. From germline, CDR1 is LGHDT and CDR2 YNNKEL (reference sequence). CDR3 sequence: CASRKGLGINEQFF. The DNA for the CDR3 is TGTGCCAGCCGCAAGGGACTAGGAATCAATGAGCAGTTCTTC.

This clone was observed a handful of times. This rearrangement joins TRBV19 to TRBJ2-7; D might be TRBD1 (5 bases). The CDR3 is made up of 13 amino acids. Trimming took off 4 bases at V and 3 bases at J, with 10 bases between the two ends. Germline V gives CDR1 LNHDA, CDR2 SQIVND (reference sequence). This CDR3 reads CASSTPQGYEQYF. The CDR3 DNA reads as TGTGCCAGTAGTACGCCCCAGGGCTACGAGCAGTACTTC.

This chain connects TRBV6-2 or TRBV6-3 to TRBJ2-1; TRBD2 aligns across 14 bases. Germline V lookup: CDR1 MNHEY, CDR2 SVGEGT. The CDR3 length is 15 residues. Trimming took 5 bases from V and 7 from J; bases not matched to a gene: 4. The CDR3: CASSRGLAGENEQFF. CDR3 DNA: TGTGCCAGCAGTCGGGGACTAGCGGGGGAGAATGAGCAGTTCTTC.

J is TRBJ2-2 and V is TRBV7-9; D unclear. Germline V gene data show CDR1 as SEHNR and CDR2 as FQNEAQ (reference sequence). The ends were cut back, 4 bases at V and 5 bases at J, with 8 bases in the middle. The CDR3 spans 13 residues. This CDR3 is CASSSTGTGELFF. The CDR3 coding sequence is TGTGCCAGCAGCTCGACTGGGACCGGGGAGCTGTTTTTT.

This clone turned up a few times. The CDR3 nucleotides are TGTGCCATCAGTTATGGGGACAGATCTAACACTGAAGCTTTCTTT. It encodes CAISYGDRSNTEAFF. The chain couples TRBV10-3 to TRBJ1-1, with 7 bases matching TRBD1. The CDR3 is made up of 15 amino acids. The germline CDR1 and CDR2 sequences are ENHRY and SYGVKD. V lost 5 bases and J lost 2; bases outside the gene matches: 8.

The rearrangement uses TRBV7-3 and TRBJ2-3, with a possible D match to TRBD1 (5 bases). The V gene lost 6 bases and the J gene lost 3 bases, with 10 bases spanning the gap. The CDR3 sequence is 13 residues long. The germline CDR1 and CDR2 sequences are SGHTA and FQGTGA. The CDR3 spells CASRPTETDTQYF. The CDR3, as DNA: TGTGCCAGCAGACCGACAGAAACAGATACGCAGTATTTT.

The chain carries TRBV7-9 and TRBJ2-3; 7 bases map to TRBD2. CDR1 is SEHNR and CDR2 is FQNEAQ in the germline V gene (reference sequence). J gave up 1 base and V 5 bases, and 6 bases lay outside the gene matches. CDR3 length: 15 residues. The CDR3 here is CASSTSGARTDTQYF. The CDR3 coding sequence is TGTGCCAGCAGCACGAGCGGGGCCCGCACAGATACGCAGTATTTT. The full variable domain, completed using reference TRBV7-9 and TRBJ2-3, is DTGVSQNPRHKITKRGQNVTFRCDPISEHNRLYWYRQTLGQGPEFLTYFQNEAQLEKSRLLSDRFSAERPKGSFSTLEIQRTEQGDSAMYLCASSTSGARTDTQYFGPGTRLTVL.

This clone has only one observation. The chain uses TRBV30 and TRBJ1-1, with D hard to call. From germline, CDR1 is GTSNPN and CDR2 SVGIG (reference sequence). Trimming took off 4 bases at V and 1 base at J, with 13 bases between the two ends. The CDR3 has 14 residues. For the CDR3, the DNA is TGTGCCTGGAATGCATTGACGGAGAACACTGAAGCTTTCTTT. Translated: CAWNALTENTEAFF.

The chain links TRBV27 to TRBJ1-2, with 7 bases fitting TRBD1. From germline, CDR1 is MNHEY and CDR2 SMNVEV (reference sequence). Trimming cost V 6 bases and J 2 bases; bases outside gene matches: 6. This CDR3 is 14 amino acids long. The CDR3 spells CASSKAGQNYGYTF. The CDR3 coding sequence is TGTGCCAGCAGCAAAGCGGGACAGAACTATGGCTACACCTTC.

This clone was recorded only once. J is TRBJ1-4 and V is TRBV4-1; 8 positions agree with TRBD1. CDR1 is MGHRA, CDR2 YSYEKL, per germline. J was trimmed by 0 bases and V by 4 bases; bases with no gene match: 10. This CDR3 is built from 18 residues. The CDR3 DNA sequence: TGCGCCAGCAGCCTTGGACAGGGCACGTCTGCAACTAATGAAAAACTGTTTTTT. This codes for CASSLGQGTSATNEKLFF.

The genes are TRBV3-1 (or the pseudogene TRBV3-2) and TRBJ2-2, with TRBD1 identical over 8 bases. Looked up from germline, CDR1 is LGHDT and CDR2 is YNNKEL (reference sequence). The V gene end was trimmed by 1 base and the J gene end by 5 bases; junction bases not matched to a gene: 6. The length of the CDR3 is 16 residues. CDR3 sequence: CASSQVRTGWTGELFF. The CDR3 bases are TGTGCCAGCAGCCAAGTCAGGACAGGGTGGACCGGGGAGCTGTTTTTT.

This clone was observed a few times. V gene TRBV5-1 combines with J gene TRBJ2-5; D is unresolved. Between the trimmed V and J ends, which lost 0 bases and 1 base, there was a span of 10 bases. This CDR3 spans 15 amino acids. Germline V gene sequence: CDR1 SGHRS, CDR2 YFSETQ. The CDR3 sequence is CASSLVTAFQETQYF. CDR3 DNA: TGCGCCAGCAGCTTGGTTACCGCGTTCCAAGAGACCCAGTACTTC.

This clone appeared once. This rearrangement joins TRBV30 to TRBJ1-6; 7 nucleotides match TRBD1. V gave up 0 bases and J gave up 8 bases; unmatched junction bases: 4. Germline V gene data show CDR1 as GTSNPN and CDR2 as SVGIG (reference sequence). The CDR3 is 14 amino acids. The CDR3 sequence: CAWSVQGGDSPLHF. The CDR3 bases are TGTGCCTGGAGTGTACAAGGGGGCGATTCACCCCTCCACTTT.

The J gene is TRBJ1-2, the V gene TRBV11-2; D not certain. Trimming cost V 3 bases and J 0 bases, with 5 bases left between them. Germline V gene lookup returns CDR1 SGHAT and CDR2 FQNNGV. The CDR3 loop spans 13 amino acids. The CDR3 DNA is TGTGCCAGCAGCTTCGGGACTAACTATGGCTACACCTTC. Protein product: CASSFGTNYGYTF.

V usage is TRBV5-1 and J usage is TRBJ2-7, with TRBD1 matching over 7 bases. This CDR3 is built from 13 residues. V gave up 3 bases and J gave up 4 bases; unmatched junction bases: 4. Germline V gene lookup returns CDR1 SGHRS and CDR2 YFSETQ. The CDR3 coding sequence is TGCGCCAGCAGCTCCGGGACAGTTTACGAGCAGTACTTC. This sequence encodes CASSSGTVYEQYF.